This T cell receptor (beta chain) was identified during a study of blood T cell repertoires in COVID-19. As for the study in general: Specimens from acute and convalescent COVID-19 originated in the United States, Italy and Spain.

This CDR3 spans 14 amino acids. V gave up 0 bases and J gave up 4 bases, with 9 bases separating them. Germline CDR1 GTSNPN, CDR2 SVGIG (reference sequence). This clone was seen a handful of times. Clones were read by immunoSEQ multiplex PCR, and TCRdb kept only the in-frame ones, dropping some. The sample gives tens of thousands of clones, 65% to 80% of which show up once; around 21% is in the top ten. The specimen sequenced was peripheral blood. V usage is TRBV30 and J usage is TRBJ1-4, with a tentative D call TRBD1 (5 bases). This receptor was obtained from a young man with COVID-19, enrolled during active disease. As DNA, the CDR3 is TGTGCCTGGAGTGTACCCAGGGTTAATGAAAAACTGTTTTTT. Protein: CAWSVPRVNEKLFF.